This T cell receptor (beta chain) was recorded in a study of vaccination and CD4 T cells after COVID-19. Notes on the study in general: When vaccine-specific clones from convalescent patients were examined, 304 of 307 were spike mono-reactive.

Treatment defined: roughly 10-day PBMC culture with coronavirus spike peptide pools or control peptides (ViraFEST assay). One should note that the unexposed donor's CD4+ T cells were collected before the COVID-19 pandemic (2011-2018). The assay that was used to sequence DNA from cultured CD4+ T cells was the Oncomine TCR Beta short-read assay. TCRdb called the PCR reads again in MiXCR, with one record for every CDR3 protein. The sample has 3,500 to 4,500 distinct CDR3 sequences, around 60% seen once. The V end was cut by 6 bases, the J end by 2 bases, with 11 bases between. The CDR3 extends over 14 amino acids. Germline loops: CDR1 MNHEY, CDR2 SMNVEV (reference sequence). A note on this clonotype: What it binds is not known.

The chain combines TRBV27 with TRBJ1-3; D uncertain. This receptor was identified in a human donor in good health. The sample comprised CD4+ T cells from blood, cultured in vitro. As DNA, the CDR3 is TGTGCCAGCAGCCCCCGTCGGACTGGAAACACCATATATTTT. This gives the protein CASSPRRTGNTIYF.